Listed below are T cell receptor beta chains from one sample, sequenced in a study of cytomegalovirus exposure and HLA in healthy donors. Libraries were prepared by immunoSEQ multiplex PCR; TCRdb keeps only in-frame clonotypes and omits some of them. The sample records 260,000 or so clones, 90% being singletons. Sample: PBMCs. Receptor source: a woman under 40 in good health and CMV-seronegative. Both conserved end residues are part of each CDR3. Fields, in order: D gene, J gene, V gene, clone size, CDR3 DNA, CDR3 protein. The D gene is left open where the match is weak. Size is omitted from some rows. Given values are once, few, many or a class for expanded clones.

TRBD2	TRBJ2-1	TRBV15	-	TGTGCCACCAGCAGGGGCCGACTAGCGGACAATGAGCAGTTCTTC	CATSRGRLADNEQFF
TRBD2	TRBJ2-7	TRBV5-4	-	TGTGCCAGCAGCAAGGGACTAGCGGGAGGGTACCCCTACGAGCAGTACTTC	CASSKGLAGGYPYEQYF
TRBD2	TRBJ2-3	TRBV5-1	once	TGCGCTAGCAACCAGCTAGCGGGAGCCGACACAGATACGCAGTATTTT	CASNQLAGADTDTQYF
TRBD2	TRBJ2-5	TRBV7-3	-	TGTGCCAGCAGCCGGGGACTATCGGAGACCCAGTACTTC	CASSRGLSETQYF
TRBD1	TRBJ2-7	TRBV27	-	TGTGCCAGCAGTTCCGGACAGGGCTACGAGCAGTACTTC	CASSSGQGYEQYF
-	TRBJ2-1	TRBV10-3	-	TGTGCCATCAACAGGGAGCAGAGCTCCTACAATGAGCAGTTCTTC	CAINREQSSYNEQFF
-	TRBJ2-7	TRBV12-5	-	TGTGCTAGTGGTTTGGTACCATGGGATCATACCTACGAGCAGTACTTC	CASGLVPWDHTYEQYF
-	TRBJ2-1	TRBV7-7	-	TGTGCCAGCAGCTTCGGTACCGGGGCCTACAATGAGCAGTTCTTC	CASSFGTGAYNEQFF
-	TRBJ2-5	TRBV30	-	TGTGCCTGGAGTGATAACCTCGTGGAGACCCAGTACTTC	CAWSDNLVETQYF
TRBD2	TRBJ2-1	TRBV25-1	-	TGTGCCAGCAGTGAACCTAGCGGGGCTTACAATGAGCAGTTCTTC	CASSEPSGAYNEQFF
-	TRBJ2-7	TRBV5-8	-	TGTGCCAGCAGCTTGGTGTCGACTGGGCTACTACGGGAGCAGTACTTC	CASSLVSTGLLREQYF
TRBD1	TRBJ2-7	TRBV27	-	TGTGCCAGCAGTCCTACAGGACAGGGGGCCTACGAGCAGTACTTC	CASSPTGQGAYEQYF
TRBD1	TRBJ2-7	TRBV9	-	TGTGCCAGCAGCCCAGGGACAGGGAGCCCCTACGAGCAGTACTTC	CASSPGTGSPYEQYF
-	TRBJ2-7	TRBV27	-	TGTGCCAGCAGTATCCGAGGACCCTCCTACGAGCAGTACTTC	CASSIRGPSYEQYF
TRBD1	TRBJ2-1	TRBV5-1	-	TGCGCCAGCAGCTTGGGGGATCCGGGCAGGACAGGGAATGAGCAGTTCTTC	CASSLGDPGRTGNEQFF
TRBD1	TRBJ2-2	TRBV9	-	TGTGCCAGCAGGCAGGGGGCCTCCGGGGAGCTGTTTTTT	CASRQGASGELFF
-	TRBJ2-7	TRBV4-3	medium-sized	TGCGCCAGCAGCCAAGATCAGGGTTGGTACGAGCAGTACTTC	CASSQDQGWYEQYF
TRBD2	TRBJ2-2	TRBV5-1	-	TGCGCCAGCAGCTTGGTTCGGACTAGCGTCACCGGGGAGCTGTTTTTT	CASSLVRTSVTGELFF
TRBD2	TRBJ2-7	TRBV7-9	-	TGTGCCAGCAGCTTAGGCCAGCGGGGACCCTACGAGCAGTACTTC	CASSLGQRGPYEQYF
TRBD2	TRBJ2-5	TRBV4-1	-	TGCGCCAGCAGCCGGACTAGCGGGAGCCGAATACTTGTGGAGACCCAGTACTTC	CASSRTSGSRILVETQYF
TRBD2	TRBJ2-1	TRBV13	-	TGTGCCAGCAGCTTAAGCAGACTAGCGGATGAGCAGTTCTTC	CASSLSRLADEQFF
TRBD2	TRBJ2-7	TRBV4-2	many	TGTGCCAGCAGCCCATCGGGGGAGGGAGCTGTATACGAGCAGTACTTC	CASSPSGEGAVYEQYF
TRBD1	TRBJ2-5	TRBV5-1	-	TGCGCCAGCAGCTGGGAGACAGGGAACGTTGGAGAGACCCAGTACTTC	CASSWETGNVGETQYF
TRBD2	TRBJ2-7	TRBV27	-	TGTGCCAGCAGTTCCCCTCGGACTAGCGGAAATAACTACGAGCAGTACTTC	CASSSPRTSGNNYEQYF
TRBD2	TRBJ2-3	TRBV9	-	TGTGCCAGCAGCGCCCCAGCTCTCTCCGGGACTAGTGATCCAGATACGCAGTATTTT	CASSAPALSGTSDPDTQYF
TRBD1	TRBJ1-1	TRBV5-4	-	TGTGCCAGCAGCTTACCCAGGGGGCCGGGCACTGAAGCTTTCTTT	CASSLPRGPGTEAFF
TRBD1	TRBJ1-2	TRBV28	-	TGTGCCACGCCGGGACAGGGGATCTATGGCTACACCTTC	CATPGQGIYGYTF
-	TRBJ2-2	TRBV10-3	few	TGTGCCATCAGTGAGTCGAGTGCTACCGGGGAGCTGTTTTTT	CAISESSATGELFF
TRBD2	TRBJ2-1	TRBV6-5	-	TGTGCCAGCAGTTACTCAGCGGGAGTTGGCGATGAGCAGTTCTTC	CASSYSAGVGDEQFF
-	TRBJ2-1	TRBV7-6	-	TGTGCCAGCAGCACGACAGCGAGCTCCTACAATGAGCAGTTCTTC	CASSTTASSYNEQFF
TRBD1	TRBJ1-5	TRBV7-8	-	TGTGCCAGCAGCTTAGCGGGAGACAGGGGTAATCAGCCCCAGCATTTT	CASSLAGDRGNQPQHF
TRBD1	TRBJ2-2	TRBV11-2	-	TGTGCCAGCAGCCCCTGGACAGGGAACACCGGGGAGCTGTTTTTT	CASSPWTGNTGELFF
-	TRBJ2-5	TRBV11-3	-	TGTGCCAGCAGCGATAGGGGGGGATGGGCCCAGTACTTC	CASSDRGGWAQYF
TRBD1	TRBJ2-5	TRBV29-1	-	TGCAGCGCCGACAGGGCTCGAGAGACCCAGTACTTC	CSADRARETQYF
-	TRBJ1-5	TRBV30	few	TGTGCCTGGAGTTACCAAGACCAGGGAAATCAGCCCCAGCATTTT	CAWSYQDQGNQPQHF
TRBD1	TRBJ1-1	TRBV11-1	-	TGTGCCAGCACCGCGACAGGGGACGTGGGTTTCTTT	CASTATGDVGFF
TRBD2	TRBJ2-1	TRBV11-3	-	TGTGCCAGCAGCGCCGGAGCGGGAAACAATGAGCAGTTCTTC	CASSAGAGNNEQFF
-	TRBJ2-7	TRBV2	-	TGTGCCAGCCGTCTAGGACTGTACGAGCAGTACTTC	CASRLGLYEQYF
-	TRBJ1-1	TRBV20-1	-	TGCAGTGCTGAGGGGGTCGCTGAAGCTTTCTTT	CSAEGVAEAFF
-	TRBJ2-7	TRBV29-1	-	TGCAGCGGCCGGGACTCCTTCAACGAGCAGTACTTC	CSGRDSFNEQYF
-	TRBJ2-7	TRBV5-1	-	TGCGCCAGCAGCTTGGAGGGCGAGCAGTACTTC	CASSLEGEQYF
-	TRBJ2-7	TRBV4-1	-	TGCGCCAGCAGCCAAGCGGTCACAGGGAATTTGGAGCAGTACTTC	CASSQAVTGNLEQYF
TRBD2	TRBJ2-7	TRBV27	-	TGTGCCAGCAGTTTTAGTTCTAGCGGTTCCTACGAGCAGTACTTC	CASSFSSSGSYEQYF
-	TRBJ1-2	TRBV29-1	-	TGCAGCGCACGGGACGGGGGATTTGGCTATGGCTACACCTTC	CSARDGGFGYGYTF
TRBD2	TRBJ2-1	TRBV4-1	-	TGCGCCAGCAGCCAGTTACCGGGACTAGAAGGTAATGAGCAGTTCTTC	CASSQLPGLEGNEQFF
-	TRBJ1-1	TRBV25-1	-	TGTGCCAGCCGGGAAAGGTCTGAAGCTTTCTTT	CASRERSEAFF
-	TRBJ2-7	TRBV27	-	TGTGCCAGCAGTTTTGGCAGGGTTTACGAGCAGTACTTC	CASSFGRVYEQYF
-	TRBJ1-1	TRBV15	-	TGTGCCACCAGCAGAGATTTGGGCTTTGGGACTGAAGCTTTCTTT	CATSRDLGFGTEAFF
-	TRBJ1-1	TRBV13	-	TGTGCCAGCAGCCCTCGTGGCAGGGAGAACACTGAAGCTTTCTTT	CASSPRGRENTEAFF
TRBD1	TRBJ2-1	TRBV7-2	-	TGTGCCAGCAGCTTAGCGGCGACAGGGAACTACAATGAGCAGTTCTTC	CASSLAATGNYNEQFF
TRBD1	TRBJ2-1	TRBV9	-	TGTGCCAGCCAAACAGGGGAAACCTACAATGAGCAGTTCTTC	CASQTGETYNEQFF
TRBD2	TRBJ2-1	TRBV11-3	-	TGTGCCAGCAGCTTAGTTTTGACCGGGACTAGCTGGGGTGAGCAGTTCTTC	CASSLVLTGTSWGEQFF
-	TRBJ1-1	TRBV5-6	-	TGTGCCAGCAGCGTGGACGGTTGGGACACTGAAGCTTTCTTT	CASSVDGWDTEAFF
TRBD2	TRBJ2-1	TRBV11-3	-	TGTGCCAGCAGTTTAGCGGGAGGGTACAATGAGCAGTTCTTC	CASSLAGGYNEQFF
TRBD1	TRBJ1-5	TRBV28	-	TGTGCCAGCAGCCTCTTGCAGGGGGACAATCAGCCCCAGCATTTT	CASSLLQGDNQPQHF